This T cell receptor (beta chain) was captured by sequencing in a study of cytomegalovirus exposure and HLA in healthy donors. PCR involved 60 Vbeta and 13 Jbeta primers. TCRdb's copy holds only in-frame clones and misses some; the assay was immunoSEQ multiplex PCR. Of 180,000 or so clones in the sample, 80% were seen once. The sequenced sample consisted of PBMCs. The receptor was isolated from a woman between 45 and 65 years old in good health and CMV-seropositive.

The DNA for the CDR3 is TGTGCCAGCAGCCCCCCAGGGAGGGGAAACACCATATATTTT. It codes for CASSPPGRGNTIYF. This chain links TRBV7-9 with TRBJ1-3; TRBD1 might be the D (5 bases). The CDR3 contains 14 residues. Germline V gives CDR1 SEHNR, CDR2 FQNEAQ (reference sequence). Deletions cut 5 bases from V and 4 bases from J, with 12 bases between.